The 31 T cell receptor beta chains given below trace back to one sample, sequenced in a study of control samples from healthy donors and cancer patients. Sequenced by immunoSEQ multiplex PCR; TCRdb stores in-frame clones only, minus some. The table lists 90,000 to 110,000 clones, about 89% of them singletons, with roughly a sixth in the top ten. Sequenced input: blood. The receptors shown here come from a woman aged 45-65 years in good health.

The V and J genes are TRBV6-6 and TRBJ2-7; D might be TRBD1 or TRBD2, each matching 5 bases. CDR1 and CDR2 (germline): MNHNY, SVGAGI (reference sequence). The CDR3 has 13 amino acids. Trimming left V 2 bases short and J 6 bases short, with 11 bases between. CDR3 DNA sequence: TGTGCCAGCAGTTACCGCCGGGACGCCGAGCAGTACTTC. Residues: CASSYRRDAEQYF.

The chain has TRBV30 and TRBJ2-1; TRBD2 agrees at 12 bases. The germline V gene encodes CDR1 GTSNPN and CDR2 SVGIG (reference sequence). V gave up 0 bases and J gave up 8 bases; unmatched junction bases: 23. The CDR3 runs 21 residues. The CDR3 is CAWSVWPPRLAGEWGRDEQFF. CDR3 bases: TGTGCCTGGAGTGTATGGCCCCCGAGACTAGCGGGAGAGTGGGGGAGGGATGAGCAGTTCTTC.

This chain's CDR3 is CAWIRQGAGTEAFF. CDR3 sequence (DNA): TGTGCCTGGATTAGACAGGGGGCTGGCACTGAAGCTTTCTTT. The chain couples TRBV30 to TRBJ1-1; 10 nucleotides align to TRBD1. The CDR3 runs 14 residues. J lost 4 bases, V lost 4 bases, and 6 bases had no gene match. Germline V gene sequence: CDR1 GTSNPN, CDR2 SVGIG (reference sequence).

This clone came up once. The chain carries TRBV9 and TRBJ1-2; TRBD1 matches 8 bases. CDR1 and CDR2 from the germline V gene are SGDLS and YYNGEE. The CDR3 has 15 amino acids. With 4 bases clipped from V and 7 bases from J, the junction kept 12 bases outside the gene matches. CDR3 sequence reads: CASSPPGTGGFGYTF. In DNA, the CDR3 is TGTGCCAGCAGCCCGCCTGGGACAGGTGGATTTGGCTACACCTTC.

This sequence joins TRBV20-1 and TRBJ2-4; 10 nucleotides align to TRBD1. The CDR3 covers 15 residues. Germline assignment: CDR1 DFQATT and CDR2 SNEGSKA (reference sequence). V lost 3 bases and J lost 2; bases outside the gene matches: 4. Here the CDR3 reads CSASGDRGPKNIQYF. DNA for the CDR3: TGCAGTGCTAGTGGGGACAGGGGACCCAAAAACATTCAGTACTTC.

The V call is TRBV7-9, the J call TRBJ1-1; 9 bases agree with TRBD1. The CDR3 runs to 14 residues. With V trimmed by 5 bases and J by 4 bases, 5 bases remained unmatched. The germline gives CDR1 SEHNR, CDR2 FQNEAQ (reference sequence). This chain's CDR3 is CASSLQGAVTEAFF. DNA for the CDR3: TGTGCCAGCAGCCTACAGGGGGCTGTCACTGAAGCTTTCTTT.

A single count supports this clone. V and J are TRBV3-1 (or the pseudogene TRBV3-2) and TRBJ1-2; unclear D gene. CDR3 length equals 13 residues. Looked up from germline, CDR1 is LGHDT and CDR2 is YNNKEL (reference sequence). Trimming pared 5 bases from V and 4 bases from J, leaving 11 bases between. The CDR3 DNA sequence: TGTGCCAGCAGCGATCGAAGTCCCTATGGCTACACCTTC. Translated, it gives CASSDRSPYGYTF.

The V gene is TRBV5-4, the J gene TRBJ2-1, with TRBD2 matching over 11 bases. V lost 1 base to trimming and J lost 7 bases; unmatched junction nucleotides: 4. Germline V gives CDR1 SGHNT, CDR2 YYREEE (reference sequence). There are 15 residues in the CDR3. The DNA for the CDR3 is TGTGCCAGCAGCTTGCTAGCGGGAGGACAAAATGAGCAGTTCTTC. It translates to CASSLLAGGQNEQFF.

This clone is a singleton in its sample. The chain recombines TRBV4-1 with TRBJ1-1, with D unresolved. This CDR3 is 14 amino acids long. With 0 bases removed from V and 5 bases from J, the gap between germline ends came to 10 bases. The germline V gene encodes CDR1 MGHRA and CDR2 YSYEKL. CDR3 DNA: TGCGCCAGCAGCCAAGATTTTCGGGGAACTGAAGCTTTCTTT. It translates to CASSQDFRGTEAFF.

The chain uses TRBV18 and TRBJ2-5; D gene unclear. Trimming shortened V by 8 bases and J by 2 bases, and 12 bases separated the two germline ends. The V gene's germline CDR1 is KGHSH and CDR2 LQKENI. The CDR3 is 13 residues long. The CDR3 DNA is TGTGCCAGCGCACTCCAGCGTCAAGAGACCCAGTACTTC. It encodes CASALQRQETQYF.

The CDR3 nucleotides read TGCGCCAGCAGCTTGGATTGGGGCTCCTACGAGCAGTACTTC. Translated, it gives CASSLDWGSYEQYF. V and J are TRBV5-1 and TRBJ2-7; no firm D call. From germline, CDR1 is SGHRS and CDR2 YFSETQ. The CDR3 consists of 14 residues. V was shortened by 0 bases and J by 0 bases, with 7 bases between the two germline ends. Complete variable domain (other parts from reference TRBV5-1 and TRBJ2-7): KAGVTQTPRYLIKTRGQQVTLSCSPISGHRSVSWYQQTPGQGLQFLFEYFSETQRNKGNFPGRFSGRQFSNSRSEMNVSTLELGDSALYLCASSLDWGSYEQYFGPGTRLTVT.

V usage is TRBV19 and J usage is TRBJ2-1, with 7 bases that match TRBD1. This CDR3 has 16 amino acids. The germline V gene has CDR1 LNHDA and CDR2 SQIVND (reference sequence). The V and J ends lost 0 bases and 7 bases, in that order; junction bases with no gene match: 9. For the CDR3, the DNA is TGTGCCAGTAGTATAGAACACGTGGGACAGATAAATGAGCAGTTCTTC. Translating gives CASSIEHVGQINEQFF.

The J gene is TRBJ2-5, the V gene TRBV11-3, with 9 bases aligning to TRBD1. J was trimmed by 5 bases and V by 8 bases; bases with no gene match: 6. There are 13 residues in the CDR3. Germline CDR1 reads SGHNT; CDR2 reads YENEEA. CDR3 protein: CASQRTGAETQYF. In nucleotides, the CDR3 is TGTGCCAGCCAAAGGACAGGGGCCGAGACCCAGTACTTC.

This clone has a single count. The chain combines TRBV5-6 with TRBJ2-7, with TRBD1 matching 8 bases. Germline loops: CDR1 SGHDT, CDR2 YYEEEE. V lost 9 bases to trimming and J lost 2 bases; unmatched junction nucleotides: 7. This CDR3 has 13 amino acids. CDR3 nucleotides: TGTGCCACCTCACGGACAGGGACCTACGAGCAGTACGTC. This codes for CATSRTGTYEQYV.

The gene calls are TRBV11-2 and TRBJ2-3, with D possibly being TRBD2 (5 bases). The germline V gene encodes CDR1 SGHAT and CDR2 FQNNGV. The CDR3 has 18 amino acids. Between the trimmed V and J ends, which lost 3 bases and 0 bases, there was a span of 19 bases. The CDR3 loop is CASSLFFERVQSTDTQYF. CDR3 DNA: TGTGCCAGCAGCTTGTTTTTCGAGAGGGTTCAAAGCACAGATACGCAGTATTTT.

The V call is TRBV4-1, the J call TRBJ2-2; D gene uncertain. CDR1 and CDR2 (germline): MGHRA, YSYEKL. CDR3 length equals 16 residues. The V end was cut by 0 bases, the J end by 0 bases, with 8 bases between. CDR3 region: CASSQDPVPNTGELFF. In nucleotides, the CDR3 is TGCGCCAGCAGCCAAGATCCGGTCCCGAACACCGGGGAGCTGTTTTTT.

This clone was detected only once. The V and J genes are TRBV6-4 and TRBJ1-3; D is ambiguous. This CDR3 has 15 amino acids. V shed 6 bases and J shed 0 bases, with 12 bases lying between them. Germline-derived CDR1 and CDR2 are MRHNA and SNTAGT. Here the CDR3 reads CASSWGRSSGNTIYF. The CDR3 nucleotides read TGTGCCAGCAGCTGGGGTCGCAGCTCTGGAAACACCATATATTTT.

This sequence joins TRBV7-7 and TRBJ2-1; 9 nucleotides line up with TRBD1. Trimming took 5 bases from V and 7 from J; bases not matched to a gene: 9. This CDR3 is built from 15 residues. Per germline, CDR1 SSHAT and CDR2 FNYEAQ (reference sequence). This CDR3 is CASSPGQGNRNEQFF. The CDR3 DNA sequence: TGTGCCAGCAGCCCGGGACAGGGAAACCGTAATGAGCAGTTCTTC. Filled out from reference TRBV7-7 and TRBJ2-1, the complete variable domain reads GAGVSQSPRYKVTKRGQDVTLRCDPISSHATLYWYQQALGQGPEFLTYFNYEAQPDKSGLPSDRFSAERPEGSISTLTIQRTEQRDSAMYRCASSPGQGNRNEQFFGPGTRLTVL.

This chain connects TRBV11-2 to TRBJ2-2, with D hard to call. Germline assignment: CDR1 SGHAT and CDR2 FQNNGV. Trimming stripped 1 base from V and 4 bases from J, with 1 base between. This CDR3 is 12 amino acids long. The CDR3 sequence is CASSLVTGELFF. CDR3 in DNA: TGTGCCAGCAGCTTAGTCACCGGGGAGCTGTTTTTT.

This chain links TRBV29-1 with TRBJ2-7, with 7 bases that match TRBD1. The CDR3 spans 12 residues. CDR1 SQVTM and CDR2 ANQGSEA come from the germline V gene. The trim removed 4 bases at V and 5 bases at J, leaving 5 bases unmatched. Here the CDR3 DNA reads TGCAGCGTTGGACAAGGGGGCGACGAGCAGTACTTC. It is translated as CSVGQGGDEQYF.

The chain carries TRBV7-3 and TRBJ2-2, with 10 bases aligning to TRBD2. V was pared by 6 bases and J by 4 bases, with 2 bases of the junction left unmatched. Germline CDR1 is SGHTA and CDR2 is FQGTGA. The CDR3 consists of 14 residues. CDR3 DNA: TGTGCCAGCAGGAAGCGGGAGGGCACCGGGGAGCTGTTTTTT. Its translation is CASRKREGTGELFF.

This chain joins TRBV4-3 and TRBJ1-5, with 9 positions matching TRBD1. The CDR3 is 16 residues long. Germline assignment: CDR1 LGHNA and CDR2 YSLEER. V shed 0 bases and J 6 bases; nucleotides not matched to a gene: 6. CDR3 in DNA: TGCGCCAGCAGCCAAGACTTGAAGACAGGGGGTCAGCCCCAGCATTTT. Its protein product is CASSQDLKTGGQPQHF.

V and J are TRBV25-1 and TRBJ1-1, with D unclear. CDR3 size: 12 residues. V gave up 7 bases and J gave up 4 bases, with 10 bases separating them. The germline V gene has CDR1 MGHDK and CDR2 SYGVNS. The DNA of the CDR3 is TGTGCCAGCACGAAGGGATCCACTGAAGCTTTCTTT. It is translated as CASTKGSTEAFF.

This clone was seen a single time. DNA of the CDR3: TGTGCCAGTAGTATCGGGCGGGGAATCTATGGCTACACCTTC. This gives the protein CASSIGRGIYGYTF. The gene calls are TRBV19 and TRBJ1-2; D is undetermined. V shed 3 bases and J shed 4 bases, with 12 bases lying between them. The CDR3 runs 14 residues. Germline lookup yields CDR1 LNHDA and CDR2 SQIVND (reference sequence).

This chain joins TRBV5-1 and TRBJ1-6; 7 bases map to TRBD1. This CDR3 has 19 residues. Germline lookup yields CDR1 SGHRS and CDR2 YFSETQ. With V trimmed by 4 bases and J by 4 bases, 17 bases remained unmatched. CDR3 loop: CASSDHGQTGLGYNSPLHF. In DNA, the CDR3 is TGCGCCAGCAGCGACCATGGACAGACAGGGCTGGGGTATAATTCACCCCTCCACTTT.

The CDR3 loop is CASSSGQTHTDTQYF. DNA for the CDR3: TGCGCCAGCAGCTCCGGACAGACCCACACAGATACGCAGTATTTT. The J gene is TRBJ2-3, the V gene TRBV5-1, with D possibly TRBD1 on 6 matching bases. Trimming took off 3 bases at V and 2 bases at J, with 13 bases between the two ends. The germline gives CDR1 SGHRS, CDR2 YFSETQ. CDR3 size: 15 residues.

The gene calls are TRBV7-9 and TRBJ2-7; D is perhaps TRBD2 (5 bases). CDR1 and CDR2 (germline): SEHNR, FQNEAQ (reference sequence). The CDR3 totals 14 residues. V was pared by 5 bases and J by 5 bases, with 16 bases between. The CDR3 DNA sequence: TGTGCCAGCAGCCTGGTACCAGTCGGGGACGAGCAGTACTTC. Encoded protein: CASSLVPVGDEQYF.

Details on this clone: The same CDR3 can be traced to other DNA sequences in this sample. CDR3 residues: CASSQLGQGYNEQFF. In nucleotides, the CDR3 is TGTGCCAGCAGCCAATTGGGACAGGGATACAATGAGCAGTTCTTC. The chain uses TRBV14 and TRBJ2-1, with 9 nucleotides matching TRBD1. This CDR3 is built from 15 residues. After removal of 2 bases from V and 4 bases from J, the junction contained 3 bases not matched to a gene. Germline CDR1 reads SGHDN; CDR2 reads FVKESK.

V usage is TRBV7-2 and J usage is TRBJ2-1; the match to TRBD2 covers 11 bases. The J segment lost 0 bases and the V segment lost 6 bases, leaving 7 bases of the junction unmatched. This CDR3 has 17 residues. Germline CDR1 reads SGHTA; CDR2 reads FQGNSA. DNA of the CDR3: TGTGCCAGCAGTTTGGGGGGACTAGCGGCCTCCTACAATGAGCAGTTCTTC. Protein product: CASSLGGLAASYNEQFF.

The CDR3 DNA reads as TGTGCCAGCAGTTTATACTACGGCTACGAGCAGTACGTC. Its protein product is CASSLYYGYEQYV. V usage is TRBV27 and J usage is TRBJ2-7; D is unresolved. Looked up from germline, CDR1 is MNHEY and CDR2 is SMNVEV (reference sequence). There are 13 residues in the CDR3. V gave up 1 base and J gave up 3 bases, with 7 bases separating them.

V is TRBV7-9 and J is TRBJ2-7; no reliable D call. Germline loops: CDR1 SEHNR, CDR2 FQNEAQ (reference sequence). Trimming took 8 bases from V and 4 from J, leaving 6 bases between them. The length of the CDR3 is 10 residues. The CDR3 spells CASGFYEQYV. For the CDR3, the DNA is TGTGCCAGCGGATTTTACGAGCAGTACGTC.